This TCR beta chain was sequenced during a study of T cell responses to AZD1222 COVID-19 vaccine. Sequenced by immunoSEQ multiplex PCR; TCRdb stores in-frame clones only, minus some. The sample has 75,000 to 100,000 clones; roughly 85% are singletons. CDR3 size: 14 residues. Germline V CDR1 and CDR2: MNHEY, SVGAGI. V shed 6 bases and J shed 3 bases, with 11 bases lying between them. Sequenced material: peripheral blood, taken on day 0 of AZD1222 vaccination. The gene calls are TRBV6-5 and TRBJ1-4; D unresolved. This receptor was taken from an adult in good health. The CDR3 sequence is CASRLGAANEKLFF. CDR3 coding DNA: TGTGCCAGCAGGCTAGGCGCGGCTAATGAAAAACTGTTTTTT.